A single sample is the source of the 2 T cell receptor beta chains below, sequenced in a study of beta chain features in type 1 diabetes. Study-wide findings and caveats: All four CD4+ subsets of Type 1 diabetes patients contained TCRB CDR3s that were moderately but significantly shorter.

These receptors are not linked to any known antigen. Isolated RNA was reverse transcribed in full, so expressed TCRB transcripts were sequenced. Some clones are missing from TCRdb's copy, which holds only in-frame ones; the method was immunoSEQ multiplex PCR. The sample contains 300,000 to 350,000 clones, around an eighth of which appear only once. Sequencing input: naive CD4+ T cells from blood. The source of these receptors is a woman between 18 and 30 years old with type 1 diabetes.

This chain uses TRBV14 with TRBJ1-1; 9 bases are a match to TRBD1. The CDR3 length is 16 residues. The germline V gene encodes CDR1 SGHDN and CDR2 FVKESK. Losses at the gene ends were 4 bases for V and 3 bases for J; bases not matched to a gene: 9. The CDR3 coding sequence is TGTGCCAGCAGCCCTCTATCGACAGGGGGTCACACTGAAGCTTTCTTT. This gives the protein CASSPLSTGGHTEAFF. Together with reference TRBV14 and TRBJ1-1, the CDR3 gives the full variable domain: EAGVTQFPSHSVIEKGQTVTLRCDPISGHDNLYWYRRVMGKEIKFLLHFVKESKQDESGMPNNRFLAERTGGTYSTLKVQPAELEDSGVYFCASSPLSTGGHTEAFFGQGTRLTVV.

This clone has only a few counts. The V gene is TRBV7-2, the J gene TRBJ2-1, with 7 bases fitting TRBD2. Germline values: CDR1 SGHTA, CDR2 FQGNSA. This CDR3 comprises 15 residues. V shed 5 bases and J 7 bases; nucleotides not matched to a gene: 11. CDR3: CASSLGPHGGNEQFF. DNA for the CDR3: TGTGCCAGCAGCCTCGGCCCCCACGGGGGGAATGAGCAGTTCTTC.